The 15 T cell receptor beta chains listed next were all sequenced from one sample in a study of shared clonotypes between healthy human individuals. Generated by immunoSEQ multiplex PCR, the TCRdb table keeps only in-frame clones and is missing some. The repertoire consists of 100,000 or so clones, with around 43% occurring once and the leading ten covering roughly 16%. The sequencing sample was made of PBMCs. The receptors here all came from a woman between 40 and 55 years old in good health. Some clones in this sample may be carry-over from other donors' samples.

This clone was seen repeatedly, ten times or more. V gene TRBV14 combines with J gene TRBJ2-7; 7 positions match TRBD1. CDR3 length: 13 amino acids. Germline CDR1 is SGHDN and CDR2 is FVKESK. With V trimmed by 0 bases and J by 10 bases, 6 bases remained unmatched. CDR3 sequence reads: CASSQELGDSQYF. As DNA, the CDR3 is TGTGCCAGCAGCCAAGAATTAGGGGACAGCCAGTACTTC.

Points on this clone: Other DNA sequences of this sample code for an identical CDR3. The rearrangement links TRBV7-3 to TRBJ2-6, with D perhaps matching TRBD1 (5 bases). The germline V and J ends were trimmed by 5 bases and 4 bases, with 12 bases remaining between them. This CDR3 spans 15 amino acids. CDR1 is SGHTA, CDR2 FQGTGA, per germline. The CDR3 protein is CASSPLGVGANVLTF. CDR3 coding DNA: TGTGCCAGCAGCCCCCTAGGGGTCGGGGCCAACGTCCTGACTTTC.

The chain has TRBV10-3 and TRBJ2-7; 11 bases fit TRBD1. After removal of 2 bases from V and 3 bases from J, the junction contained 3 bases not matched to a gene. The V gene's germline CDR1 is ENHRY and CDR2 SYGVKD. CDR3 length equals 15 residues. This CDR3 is CAISERGTGGYEQYF. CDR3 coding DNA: TGTGCCATCAGTGAGCGCGGGACAGGGGGCTACGAGCAGTACTTC.

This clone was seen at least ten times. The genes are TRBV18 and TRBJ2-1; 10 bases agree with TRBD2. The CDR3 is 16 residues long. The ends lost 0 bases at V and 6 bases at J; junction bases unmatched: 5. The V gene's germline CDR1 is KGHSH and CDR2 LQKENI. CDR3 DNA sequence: TGTGCCAGCTCACCACCTAGCGGGAGGTTTGGCAATGAGCAGTTCTTC. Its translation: CASSPPSGRFGNEQFF. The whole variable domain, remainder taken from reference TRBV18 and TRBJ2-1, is NAGVMQNPRHLVRRRGQEARLRCSPMKGHSHVYWYRQLPEEGLKFMVYLQKENIIDESGMPKERFSAEFPKEGPSILRIQQVVRGDSAAYFCASSPPSGRFGNEQFFGPGTRLTVL.

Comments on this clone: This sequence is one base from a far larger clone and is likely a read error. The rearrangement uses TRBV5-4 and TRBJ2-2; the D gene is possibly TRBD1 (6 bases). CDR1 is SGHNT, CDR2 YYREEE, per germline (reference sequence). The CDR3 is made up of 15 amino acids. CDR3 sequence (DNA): TGTGCCAGCAGCGCATCAGGACAGAACACCGGGAAGCTGTTTTTT. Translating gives CASSASGQNTGKLFF. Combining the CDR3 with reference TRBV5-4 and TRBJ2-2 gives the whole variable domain ETGVTQSPTHLIKTRGQQVTLRCSSQSGHNTVSWYQQALGQGPQFIFQYYREEENGRGNFPPRFSGLQFPNYSSELNVNALELDDSALYLCASSASGQNTGKLFFGEGSRLTVL.

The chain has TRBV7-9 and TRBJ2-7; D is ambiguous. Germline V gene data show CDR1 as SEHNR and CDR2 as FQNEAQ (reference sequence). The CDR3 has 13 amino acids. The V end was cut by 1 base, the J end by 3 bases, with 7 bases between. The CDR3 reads CASSLGDGYEQYF. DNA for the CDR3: TGTGCCAGCAGCTTAGGTGATGGCTACGAGCAGTACTTC.

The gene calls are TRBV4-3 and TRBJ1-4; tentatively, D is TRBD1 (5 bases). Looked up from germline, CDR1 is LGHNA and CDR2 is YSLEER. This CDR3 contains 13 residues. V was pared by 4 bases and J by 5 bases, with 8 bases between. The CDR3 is CASSRGTNEKLFF. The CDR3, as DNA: TGCGCCAGCAGCCGGGGGACCAATGAAAAACTGTTTTTT.

The CDR3 DNA sequence: TGTGCCAGTACCGGCGGAACCGGGGCAGGGGTCCGAGAGACCCAGTACTTC. Translation: CASTGGTGAGVRETQYF. The V and J genes are TRBV18 and TRBJ2-5; TRBD1 is a possible D gene (6 bases). Germline CDR1 and CDR2: KGHSH and LQKENI. The ends were cut back, 9 bases at V and 4 bases at J, with 27 bases in the middle. The CDR3 length is 17 residues.

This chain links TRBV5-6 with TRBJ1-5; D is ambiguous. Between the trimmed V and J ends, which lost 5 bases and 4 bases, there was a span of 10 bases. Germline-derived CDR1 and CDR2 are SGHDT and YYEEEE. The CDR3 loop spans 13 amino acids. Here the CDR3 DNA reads TGTGCCAGCAGTGACGGTCCAAATCAGCCCCAGCATTTT. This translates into CASSDGPNQPQHF.

CDR3 bases: TGTGCCAGCAGTTACCAGGTCGGGTACCCTGAAGCTTTCTTT. Protein sequence: CASSYQVGYPEAFF. The V gene is TRBV6-4, the J gene TRBJ1-1; no reliable D call. CDR1 and CDR2 (germline): MRHNA, SNTAGT. This CDR3 spans 14 amino acids. V shed 5 bases and J shed 6 bases, with 16 bases lying between them.

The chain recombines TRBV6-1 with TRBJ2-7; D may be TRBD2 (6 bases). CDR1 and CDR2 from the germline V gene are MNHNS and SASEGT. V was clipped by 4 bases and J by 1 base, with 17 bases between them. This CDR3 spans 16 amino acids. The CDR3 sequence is CASSGKSGVNSYEQYF. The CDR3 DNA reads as TGTGCCAGCAGTGGTAAATCGGGGGTAAATTCCTACGAGCAGTACTTC.

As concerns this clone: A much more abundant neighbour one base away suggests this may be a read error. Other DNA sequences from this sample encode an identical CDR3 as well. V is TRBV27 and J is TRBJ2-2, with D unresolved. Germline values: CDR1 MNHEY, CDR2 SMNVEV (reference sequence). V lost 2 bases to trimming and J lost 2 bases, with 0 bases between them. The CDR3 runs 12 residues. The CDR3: CASSLNTGELFF. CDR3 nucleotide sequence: TGTGCCAGCAGTTTAAACACCGGGGAGCTGTTTTTT.

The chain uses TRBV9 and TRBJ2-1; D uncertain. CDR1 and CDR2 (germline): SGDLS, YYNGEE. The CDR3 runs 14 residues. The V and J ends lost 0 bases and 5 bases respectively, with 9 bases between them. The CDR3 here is CASSVAWVDNEQFF. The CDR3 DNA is TGTGCCAGCAGCGTAGCTTGGGTGGACAATGAGCAGTTCTTC. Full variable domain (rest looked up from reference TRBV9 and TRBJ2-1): DSGVTQTPKHLITATGQRVTLRCSPRSGDLSVYWYQQSLDQGLQFLIQYYNGEERAKGNILERFSAQQFPDLHSELNLSSLELGDSALYFCASSVAWVDNEQFFGPGTRLTVL.

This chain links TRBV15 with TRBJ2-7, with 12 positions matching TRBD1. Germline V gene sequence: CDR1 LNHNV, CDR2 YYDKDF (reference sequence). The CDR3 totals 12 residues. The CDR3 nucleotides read TGTGCAATCGGGGACAGGGGGCGGCAGCAGTACTTC. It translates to CAIGDRGRQQYF.

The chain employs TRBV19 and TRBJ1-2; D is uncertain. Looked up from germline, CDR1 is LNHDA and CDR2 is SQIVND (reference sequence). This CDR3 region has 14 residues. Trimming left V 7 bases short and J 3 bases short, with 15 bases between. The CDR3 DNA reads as TGTGCCAGTAAGTTGCAGGAGTCAGACTATGGCTACACCTTC. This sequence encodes CASKLQESDYGYTF.